This is a list of T cell receptor beta chains from one sample in a study of identical twins. TCRdb reprocessed the 5' RACE reads with MiXCR, giving one entry per CDR3 protein. The data show 600,000 to 800,000 distinct CDR3 sequences, with approximately 21% seen just once and over 4% held by the top ten. The data were also submitted as part of a second study, on T cells expressing NK-cell markers.

The sample was PBMCs. These receptor sequences come from a woman aged 18-29 years in good health. Each CDR3 is given with its conserved first and last residue. The order of the fields is D gene, J gene, clone size, CDR3 length, V gene, CDR3 protein, CDR3 DNA. The D gene is left open where the match is weak. Only some rows state a clone size, as once, few, many or a class for expanded clones.

D: .; J: TRBJ2-6; size: few; length: 16; V: TRBV25-1; CDR3: CASSEGETAGANVLTF; DNA: TGTGCCAGCAGTGAGGGCGAGACGGCGGGGGCCAACGTCCTGACTTTC
D: .; J: TRBJ2-3; size: many; length: 14; V: TRBV7-2; CDR3: CASSLAGNTDTQYF; DNA: TGTGCCAGCAGCTTGGCAGGGAACACAGATACGCAGTATTTT
D: .; J: TRBJ2-7; size: few; length: 15; V: TRBV14; CDR3: CASSSSRRLPYEQYF; DNA: TGTGCCAGCAGCTCATCCCGCAGGCTCCCCTACGAGCAGTACTTC
D: .; J: TRBJ2-2; size: .; length: 15; V: TRBV5-1; CDR3: CASLDANPNTGELFF; DNA: TGCGCCAGCTTAGATGCTAATCCGAACACCGGGGAGCTGTTTTTT
D: TRBD1; J: TRBJ1-2; size: few; length: 16; V: TRBV6-5; CDR3: CASSYSPQGANYGYTF; DNA: TGTGCCAGCAGTTACTCCCCACAGGGGGCTAACTATGGCTACACCTTC
D: .; J: TRBJ1-2; size: .; length: 10; V: TRBV12-3/TRBV12-4; CDR3: CATYRGGYTF; DNA: TGTGCCACCTATCGGGGAGGCTACACCTTC
D: .; J: TRBJ2-7; size: .; length: 13; V: TRBV7-8; CDR3: CASSLGVGYEQYF; DNA: TGTGCCAGCAGCTTAGGGGTGGGCTACGAGCAGTACTTC
D: TRBD2; J: TRBJ2-3; size: many; length: 15; V: TRBV5-1; CDR3: CASTGGSHPTDTQYF; DNA: TGCGCCAGCACCGGCGGGAGCCACCCCACAGATACGCAGTATTTT
D: TRBD1; J: TRBJ1-5; size: many; length: 14; V: TRBV18; CDR3: CASSQTGGNQPQHF; DNA: TGTGCCAGCTCGCAGACAGGGGGCAATCAGCCCCAGCATTTT
D: .; J: TRBJ1-2; size: few; length: 11; V: TRBV12-3/TRBV12-4; CDR3: CASRKAGGYTF; DNA: TGTGCCAGCAGGAAGGCGGGCGGCTACACCTTC
D: .; J: TRBJ2-1; size: few; length: 17; V: TRBV7-9; CDR3: CASPQGGERTTYNEQFF; DNA: TGTGCCAGCCCACAAGGAGGGGAGCGGACTACCTACAATGAGCAGTTCTTC
D: TRBD2; J: TRBJ2-5; size: .; length: 14; V: TRBV20-1; CDR3: CSASKLAGGETQYF; DNA: TGCAGTGCTAGTAAGCTAGCGGGAGGAGAGACCCAGTACTTC
D: .; J: TRBJ1-1; size: .; length: 12; V: TRBV30; CDR3: CAWSVQGTEAFF; DNA: TGTGCCTGGAGCGTACAGGGCACTGAAGCTTTCTTT
D: .; J: TRBJ2-1; size: few; length: 15; V: TRBV5-1; CDR3: CASSLGGTQNNEQFF; DNA: TGCGCCAGCAGCTTGGGGGGGACCCAAAACAATGAGCAGTTCTTC
D: .; J: TRBJ2-1; size: few; length: 15; V: TRBV12-3/TRBV12-4; CDR3: CASSFSGNPYNEQFF; DNA: TGTGCCAGCAGTTTTTCGGGGAACCCCTACAATGAGCAGTTCTTC
D: .; J: TRBJ1-1; size: .; length: 14; V: TRBV19; CDR3: CASSIQGPGTEAFF; DNA: TGTGCCAGTAGTATCCAGGGACCGGGGACTGAAGCTTTCTTT
D: .; J: TRBJ2-5; size: .; length: 14; V: TRBV5-1; CDR3: CASSPIVGQETQYF; DNA: TGCGCCAGCAGCCCAATCGTTGGACAAGAGACCCAGTACTTC
D: TRBD2; J: TRBJ2-3; size: many; length: 18; V: TRBV4-3; CDR3: CASSHQSGSSASTDTQYF; DNA: TGCGCCAGCAGCCACCAGAGCGGGAGCAGTGCTAGCACAGATACGCAGTATTTT
D: .; J: TRBJ2-2; size: .; length: 17; V: TRBV12-3/TRBV12-4; CDR3: CASSLLSGTWGTGELFF; DNA: TGTGCCAGCAGTTTACTTTCCGGGACCTGGGGTACCGGGGAGCTGTTTTTT
D: TRBD2; J: TRBJ2-1; size: few; length: 15; V: TRBV20-1; CDR3: CSAEVTGLVYNEQFF; DNA: TGCAGTGCGGAGGTCACGGGACTAGTCTACAATGAGCAGTTCTTC
D: .; J: TRBJ2-7; size: .; length: 15; V: TRBV3-1; CDR3: CASSHGSSGALEQYF; DNA: TGTGCCAGCTCCCACGGGAGCAGTGGGGCTCTCGAGCAGTACTTC
D: TRBD1; J: TRBJ2-7; size: once; length: 15; V: TRBV12-3/TRBV12-4; CDR3: CASSFVNRGGYEQYF; DNA: TGTGCCAGCAGTTTTGTAAACAGGGGTGGCTACGAGCAGTACTTC
D: .; J: TRBJ2-7; size: few; length: 15; V: TRBV5-1; CDR3: CASSSAGTGGQEQYF; DNA: TGCGCCAGCAGCTCGGCAGGGACCGGGGGTCAGGAGCAGTACTTC
D: TRBD2; J: TRBJ2-1; size: .; length: 17; V: TRBV7-9; CDR3: CASSSPLGSGGYNEQFF; DNA: TGTGCCAGCAGCTCCCCCCTCGGTTCGGGGGGCTACAATGAGCAGTTCTTC
D: .; J: TRBJ1-3; size: many; length: 14; V: TRBV6-5; CDR3: CASSFGQGGNTIYF; DNA: TGTGCCAGCAGTTTCGGCCAGGGTGGAAACACCATATATTTT
D: .; J: TRBJ1-4; size: few; length: 16; V: TRBV3-1; CDR3: CASSQRSGGGNEKLFF; DNA: TGTGCCAGCAGCCAACGATCTGGAGGAGGGAATGAAAAACTGTTTTTT
D: .; J: TRBJ2-7; size: .; length: 15; V: TRBV29-1; CDR3: CSVREFGTAVYEQYF; DNA: TGCAGCGTGAGGGAGTTCGGGACTGCCGTCTACGAGCAGTACTTC
D: TRBD2; J: TRBJ2-3; size: few; length: 15; V: TRBV5-1; CDR3: CASSLYLAGTDTQYF; DNA: TGCGCCAGCAGCTTGTACCTAGCGGGCACAGATACGCAGTATTTT
D: .; J: TRBJ2-5; size: .; length: 14; V: TRBV2; CDR3: CASRGAGAQETQYF; DNA: TGTGCCAGCAGGGGGGCTGGGGCCCAAGAGACCCAGTACTTC
D: TRBD2; J: TRBJ2-7; size: .; length: 15; V: TRBV7-8; CDR3: CASSLSLAGPLEQYF; DNA: TGTGCCAGCAGCTTAAGTCTAGCGGGACCTCTCGAGCAGTACTTC
D: .; J: TRBJ2-7; size: few; length: 13; V: TRBV6-1; CDR3: CATSRTVSYEQYF; DNA: TGTGCCACTTCCCGGACGGTCTCCTACGAGCAGTACTTC
D: TRBD2; J: TRBJ2-5; size: few; length: 16; V: TRBV7-9; CDR3: CASSPTGTSEQETQYF; DNA: TGTGCCAGCAGCCCGACCGGGACTAGCGAACAAGAGACCCAGTACTTC
D: .; J: TRBJ1-5; size: many; length: 12; V: TRBV7-9; CDR3: CASSRGVQPQHF; DNA: TGTGCCAGCAGTCGAGGGGTTCAGCCCCAGCATTTT
D: TRBD2; J: TRBJ2-7; size: few; length: 12; V: TRBV20-1; CDR3: CSANSREAEQYF; DNA: TGCAGTGCTAATAGCCGGGAGGCCGAGCAGTACTTC
D: .; J: TRBJ1-1; size: few; length: 14; V: TRBV6-1; CDR3: CASRQGTSNTEAFF; DNA: TGTGCCAGCAGGCAGGGGACGTCGAACACTGAAGCTTTCTTT
D: .; J: TRBJ1-5; size: many; length: 14; V: TRBV20-1; CDR3: CSARGRGAGQPQHF; DNA: TGCAGTGCTAGGGGTAGGGGGGCTGGTCAGCCCCAGCATTTT
D: .; J: TRBJ2-7; size: many; length: 15; V: TRBV20-1; CDR3: CSARDLGGAGYEQYF; DNA: TGCAGTGCTAGAGATCTTGGGGGAGCAGGATACGAGCAGTACTTC
D: .; J: TRBJ2-7; size: .; length: 14; V: TRBV5-1; CDR3: CASSLMGSVYEQYF; DNA: TGCGCCAGCAGCTTGATGGGTAGCGTTTACGAGCAGTACTTC
D: .; J: TRBJ2-7; size: .; length: 16; V: TRBV25-1; CDR3: CASTPRGIQGSYEQYF; DNA: TGTGCCAGCACCCCCCGGGGAATCCAGGGGAGCTACGAGCAGTACTTC
D: .; J: TRBJ2-1; size: few; length: 16; V: TRBV24-1; CDR3: CATSDSGLANESEQFF; DNA: TGTGCCACCAGTGACTCCGGACTGGCGAATGAGAGTGAGCAGTTCTTC
D: TRBD1; J: TRBJ1-1; size: few; length: 13; V: TRBV29-1; CDR3: CSAKDRGNTEAFF; DNA: TGCAGCGCTAAAGACAGGGGAAACACTGAAGCTTTCTTT
D: .; J: TRBJ1-1; size: few; length: 17; V: TRBV12-3/TRBV12-4; CDR3: CASSLGFRVRFSTEAFF; DNA: TGTGCCAGCAGTTTAGGTTTCAGGGTTCGGTTTAGCACTGAAGCTTTCTTT
D: .; J: TRBJ2-3; size: .; length: 15; V: TRBV20-1; CDR3: CSARDYQRTTDTQYF; DNA: TGCAGTGCTAGAGATTATCAGCGAACCACAGATACGCAGTATTTT
D: .; J: TRBJ2-7; size: .; length: 14; V: TRBV10-3; CDR3: CAINEDYPNAEQYF; DNA: TGTGCCATCAACGAGGATTACCCTAATGCCGAGCAGTACTTC
D: TRBD2; J: TRBJ2-7; size: .; length: 18; V: TRBV11-1; CDR3: CASSATSGLAGGAYEQYF; DNA: TGTGCCAGCAGCGCAACATCGGGACTAGCGGGGGGGGCCTACGAGCAGTACTTC
D: TRBD1; J: TRBJ2-1; size: few; length: 13; V: TRBV29-1; CDR3: CSADRGVGNEQFF; DNA: TGCAGCGCCGACAGGGGAGTGGGGAATGAGCAGTTCTTC
D: TRBD2; J: TRBJ2-1; size: .; length: 15; V: TRBV12-3/TRBV12-4; CDR3: CASSPAAGAWNEQFF; DNA: TGTGCCAGCAGCCCCGCAGCGGGGGCTTGGAATGAGCAGTTCTTC